This TCR beta chain is drawn from a study of Ad26.COV2.S vaccination and SARS-CoV-2 variants. For the study at large: Each vaccinee took Ad26.COV2.S intramuscularly, once or twice 56 days apart.

The method was immunoSEQ multiplex PCR; TCRdb's version includes in-frame clones alone and lacks a portion of them. This sample has 300,000 to 350,000 clones; around nine tenths occur once, and the top ten carry around a tenth. Losses at the gene ends were 1 base for V and 4 bases for J; bases not matched to a gene: 11. CDR1 is LGHDT and CDR2 is YNNKEL in the germline V gene (reference sequence). The CDR3 runs 17 residues. Treatment specified: roughly 20 received Ad26.COV2.S at low or high dose, single or two shots; roughly five received placebo; per-sample allocation not given. Day 63 following the first vaccine or placebo injection was when the samples were taken. Recruitment in Boston yielded a donor of adult age, 18-55 years.

The J gene is TRBJ1-2, the V gene TRBV3-1 (or the pseudogene TRBV3-2); TRBD1 matches at 8 bases. The starting material was peripheral blood, obtained in a trial of Ad26.COV2.S vaccine versus placebo. The TCR was taken from a person aged 18-65 years who received the Ad26.COV2.S COVID-19 vaccine or a placebo. The DNA for the CDR3 is TGTGCCAGCAGCCAAGTCGCTGGGACAGGAAGAGTCTATGGCTACACCTTC. It yields the protein CASSQVAGTGRVYGYTF.